Following are 5 T cell receptor beta chains from one sample sequenced in a study of STAT5B mutations in CD4+ large granular lymphocyte leukemia. Sequencing was performed with immunoSEQ multiplex PCR; in TCRdb, only in-frame clones are kept and a portion is missing. The repertoire holds about 22,000 clones, with roughly 80% as singletons. What was sequenced was CD4+ T cells from blood buffy coats. These receptors originate from a human donor in good health.

The chain carries TRBV4-3 and TRBJ2-2; D gene ambiguous. CDR1 and CDR2 (germline): LGHNA, YSLEER. Trimming shortened V by 2 bases and J by 3 bases, and 4 bases separated the two germline ends. The CDR3 length is 13 residues. This CDR3 reads CASSQKDTGELFF. The DNA of the CDR3 is TGCGCCAGCAGCCAAAAAGACACCGGGGAGCTGTTTTTT.

The rearrangement uses TRBV28 and TRBJ2-3; 8 nucleotides align to TRBD1. V gave up 1 base and J gave up 5 bases; unmatched junction bases: 8. The germline CDR1 and CDR2 sequences are MDHEN and SYDVKM. The CDR3 is made up of 16 amino acids. CDR3 in amino acids: CASSLFRGQVVDTQYF. The DNA of the CDR3 is TGTGCCAGCAGTTTATTCAGGGGACAGGTAGTAGATACGCAGTATTTT.

This clone was found a few times. The genes are TRBV6-5 and TRBJ1-5; 7 nucleotides align to TRBD1. The CDR3 spans 15 residues. J gave up 4 bases and V 2 bases, and 5 bases lay outside the gene matches. The germline gives CDR1 MNHEY, CDR2 SVGAGI. The CDR3 DNA reads TGTGCCAGCAGTTACGACCGGACAGGTAATCAGCCCCAGCATTTT. This codes for CASSYDRTGNQPQHF.

V usage is TRBV28 and J usage is TRBJ2-3, with D uncertain. The CDR3 is 15 amino acids. Germline V CDR1 and CDR2: MDHEN, SYDVKM. Trimming removed 5 bases at V and 0 bases at J, with 12 bases between. This CDR3 reads CASSPPTASTDTQYF. The DNA of the CDR3 is TGTGCCAGCAGTCCCCCTACGGCGAGCACAGATACGCAGTATTTT. Drawing the rest from reference TRBV28 and TRBJ2-3, the complete variable domain is DVKVTQSSRYLVKRTGEKVFLECVQDMDHENMFWYRQDPGLGLRLIYFSYDVKMKEKGDIPEGYSVSREKKERFSLILESASTNQTSMYLCASSPPTASTDTQYFGPGTRLTVL.

This rearrangement joins TRBV30 to TRBJ1-6, with D uncertain. The germline V gene encodes CDR1 GTSNPN and CDR2 SVGIG (reference sequence). Deletions cut 4 bases from V and 5 bases from J, with 12 bases between. This CDR3 contains 14 residues. As DNA, the CDR3 is TGTGCCTGGACGGAGGGCCCTAATAATTCACCCCTCCACTTT. The encoded protein is CAWTEGPNNSPLHF.